This T cell receptor (beta chain) was documented in a study of identical twins. Study conclusions and caveats: Instead of following the same donors, the conclusions were based on cross-sectional statistical analysis.

Healthy Caucasians, and only they, were the donors. Germline CDR1 is SQVTM and CDR2 is ANQGSEA. The CDR3 length is 14 residues. The ends were cut back, 3 bases at V and 8 bases at J, with 18 bases in the middle. In its sample, this clonotype was seen a few times. The antigen remains undetermined. TCRdb itself ran the 5' RACE reads through MiXCR, one entry per CDR3 protein. This table holds about 920,000 distinct CDR3 sequences, 12% found once. This sample was shared with a second study, whose subject was yellow fever vaccine responses in identical twins. From that paper: Among the twins, the vaccine T cell response reportedly seemed partly convergent and partly personalized.

The sequencing sample was made of PBMCs. This chain links TRBV29-1 with TRBJ2-3; D is possibly TRBD2 (5 bases). The sequence came from a woman between 18 and 29 years old in good health. DNA of the CDR3: TGCAGCGTTGAGCTAGCTCTGGGATTTGGTACGCAGTATTTT. Protein sequence: CSVELALGFGTQYF.